The source of this T cell receptor beta chain is a study of blood T cell repertoires in COVID-19. Overall study: COVID-19 samples from acute and convalescent phases originated in the United States, Italy and Spain. T cells, B-cell-depleted T cells, or PBMCs provided the cDNA or gDNA that served as material.

Per the original methods: Researchers report that nucleated cell counts were estimated from reference gene primer amplification. TCRdb keeps only in-frame clones here, not all; method: immunoSEQ multiplex PCR. V, J and clone size were drawn from that table, and D and trimming were deduced from the DNA. The top ten clones hold about 7.5% of a sample with approximately 150,000 clones, 81% of them seen once. Looked up from germline, CDR1 is MDHEN and CDR2 is SYDVKM. The CDR3 sequence is 12 residues long. V was pared by 2 bases and J by 13 bases, with 12 bases between. The source material was peripheral blood. The receptor was derived from a human donor in a cohort sampled during active COVID-19. The chain recombines TRBV28 with TRBJ2-1, with D possibly matching TRBD2 (5 bases). The CDR3 DNA is TGTGCCAGCAGTTTAGACCGACTAAGTCAGTTCTTC. Amino acids: CASSLDRLSQFF.